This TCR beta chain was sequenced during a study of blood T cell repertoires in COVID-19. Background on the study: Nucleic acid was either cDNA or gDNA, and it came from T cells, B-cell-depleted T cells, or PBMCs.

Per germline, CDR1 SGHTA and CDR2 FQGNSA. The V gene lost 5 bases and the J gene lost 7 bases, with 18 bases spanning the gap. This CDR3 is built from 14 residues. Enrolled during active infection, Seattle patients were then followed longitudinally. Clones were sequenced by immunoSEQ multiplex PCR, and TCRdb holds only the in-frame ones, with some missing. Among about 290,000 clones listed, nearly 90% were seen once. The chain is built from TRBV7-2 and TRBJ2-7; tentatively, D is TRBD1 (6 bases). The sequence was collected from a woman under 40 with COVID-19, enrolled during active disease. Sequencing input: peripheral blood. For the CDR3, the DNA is TGTGCCAGCAGCCCGCAAAGGACAGCTCGGGAGCAGTACTTC. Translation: CASSPQRTAREQYF.